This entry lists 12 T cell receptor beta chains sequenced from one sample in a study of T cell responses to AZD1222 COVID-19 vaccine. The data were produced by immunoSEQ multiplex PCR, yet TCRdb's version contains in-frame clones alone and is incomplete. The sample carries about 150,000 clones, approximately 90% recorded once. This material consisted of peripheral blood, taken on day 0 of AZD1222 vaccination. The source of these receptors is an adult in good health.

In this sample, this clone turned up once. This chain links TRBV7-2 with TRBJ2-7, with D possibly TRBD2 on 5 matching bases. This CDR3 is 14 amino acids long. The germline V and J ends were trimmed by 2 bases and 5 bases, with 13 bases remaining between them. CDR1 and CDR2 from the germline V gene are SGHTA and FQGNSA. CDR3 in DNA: TGTGCCAGCAGCTTAAGTCTAGCCAATAACGAGCAGTACTTC. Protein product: CASSLSLANNEQYF.

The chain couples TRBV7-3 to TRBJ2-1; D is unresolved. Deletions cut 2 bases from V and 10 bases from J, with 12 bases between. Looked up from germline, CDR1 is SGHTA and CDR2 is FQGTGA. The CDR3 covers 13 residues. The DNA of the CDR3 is TGTGCCAGCAGCTTAGCTGGCTTTGGCGAGCAGTTCTTC. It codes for CASSLAGFGEQFF.

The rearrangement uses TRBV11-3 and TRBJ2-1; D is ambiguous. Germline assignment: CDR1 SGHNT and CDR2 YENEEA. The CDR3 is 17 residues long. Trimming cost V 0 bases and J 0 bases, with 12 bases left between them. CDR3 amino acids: CASSLEQRAFSYNEQFF. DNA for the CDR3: TGTGCCAGCAGCTTAGAGCAGCGAGCCTTCTCCTACAATGAGCAGTTCTTC.

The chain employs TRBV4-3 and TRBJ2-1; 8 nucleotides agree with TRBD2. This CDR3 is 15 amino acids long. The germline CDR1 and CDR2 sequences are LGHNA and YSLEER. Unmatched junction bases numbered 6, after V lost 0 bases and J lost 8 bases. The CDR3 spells CASSQEDGRAHEQFF. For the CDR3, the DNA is TGCGCCAGCAGCCAAGAGGACGGGAGGGCCCATGAGCAGTTCTTC.

The CDR3, as DNA: TGTGCCAGCAGCCAGGGACTCCCAAAGCTGTTTTTT. Amino acid sequence: CASSQGLPKLFF. The V gene is TRBV7-8, the J gene TRBJ2-2; the D gene is possibly TRBD2 (6 bases). The CDR3 has 12 amino acids. Germline lookup yields CDR1 SGHVS and CDR2 FQNEAQ. V shed 5 bases and J shed 12 bases, with 13 bases lying between them.

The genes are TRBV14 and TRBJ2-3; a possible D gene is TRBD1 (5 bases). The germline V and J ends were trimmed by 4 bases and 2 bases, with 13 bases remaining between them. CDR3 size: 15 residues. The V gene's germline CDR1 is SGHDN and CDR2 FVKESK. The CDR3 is CASSPRVFYTDTQYF. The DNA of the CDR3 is TGTGCCAGCAGCCCCAGGGTTTTTTACACAGATACGCAGTATTTT.

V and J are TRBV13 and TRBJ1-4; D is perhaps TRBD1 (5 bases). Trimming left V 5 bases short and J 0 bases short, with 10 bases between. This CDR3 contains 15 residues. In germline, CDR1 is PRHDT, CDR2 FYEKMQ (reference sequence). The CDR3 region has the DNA TGTGCCAGCAGCGTCGGGGGTGCAACTAATGAAAAACTGTTTTTT. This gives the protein CASSVGGATNEKLFF.

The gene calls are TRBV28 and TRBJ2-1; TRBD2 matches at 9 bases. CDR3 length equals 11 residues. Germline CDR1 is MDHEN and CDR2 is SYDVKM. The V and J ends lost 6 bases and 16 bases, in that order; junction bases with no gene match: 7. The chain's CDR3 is CASSPGTSHFF. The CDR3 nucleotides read TGTGCCAGCAGCCCCGGGACTAGCCATTTCTTC.

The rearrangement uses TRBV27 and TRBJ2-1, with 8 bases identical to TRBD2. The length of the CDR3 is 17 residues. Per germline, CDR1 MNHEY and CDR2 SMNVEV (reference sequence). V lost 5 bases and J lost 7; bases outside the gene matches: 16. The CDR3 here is CASSPNIPRTSPNEQFF. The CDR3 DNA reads TGTGCCAGCAGTCCCAATATCCCCCGGACTAGCCCGAATGAGCAGTTCTTC.

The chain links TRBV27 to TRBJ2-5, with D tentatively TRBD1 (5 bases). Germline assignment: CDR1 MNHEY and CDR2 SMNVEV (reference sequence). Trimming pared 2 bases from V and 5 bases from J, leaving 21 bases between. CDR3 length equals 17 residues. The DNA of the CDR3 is TGTGCCAGCAGTTTACGCCAGGGTAGTTCTGGCTGGGAGACCCAGTACTTC. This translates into CASSLRQGSSGWETQYF.

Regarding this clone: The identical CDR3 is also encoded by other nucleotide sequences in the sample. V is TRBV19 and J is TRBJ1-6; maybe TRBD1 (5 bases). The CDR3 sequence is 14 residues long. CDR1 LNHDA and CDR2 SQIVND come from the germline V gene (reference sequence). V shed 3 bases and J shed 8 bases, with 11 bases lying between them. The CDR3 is CASSILGGDSPLHF. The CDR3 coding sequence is TGTGCCAGTAGTATTTTGGGGGGGGATTCACCCCTCCACTTT.

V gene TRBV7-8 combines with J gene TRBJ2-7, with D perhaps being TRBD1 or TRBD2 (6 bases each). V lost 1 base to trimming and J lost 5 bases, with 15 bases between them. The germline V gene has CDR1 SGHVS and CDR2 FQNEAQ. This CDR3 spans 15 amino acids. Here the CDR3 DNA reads TGTGCCAGCAGCTTAGAGGGTAGGGGGAGGAACGAGCAGTACTTC. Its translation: CASSLEGRGRNEQYF.